The next 29 T cell receptor beta chains were all read from a single sample in a study of T cells after yellow fever vaccination. TCRdb passed the 5' RACE reads through MiXCR, listing each CDR3 protein once. Altogether 150,000 to 200,000 distinct CDR3 sequences are present, roughly 8.8% being singletons, with the ten largest covering under 40%. The source was CD8+ T cells sorted from PBMCs, collected 45 days after the yellow fever booster vaccination. The receptor source for this set is a man between 18 and 29 years old who received the YFV17D yellow fever vaccine.

The sample holds many counts of this clonotype. The chain joins TRBV27 to TRBJ2-5, with D hard to call. Trimming removed 7 bases at V and 3 bases at J, with 6 bases between. Germline lookup yields CDR1 MNHEY and CDR2 SMNVEV (reference sequence). This CDR3 is built from 11 residues. The CDR3 protein is CASTPKETQYF. The CDR3 coding sequence is TGTGCCAGCACCCCGAAAGAGACCCAGTACTTC.

This clonotype was counted between two and nine times. This chain connects TRBV4-3 to TRBJ2-1; maybe TRBD1 (6 bases). The CDR3 covers 13 residues. Trimming took 8 bases from V and 4 from J, leaving 12 bases between them. Per germline, CDR1 LGHNA and CDR2 YSLEER. CDR3 region: CASSQGQYNEQFF. In nucleotides, the CDR3 is TGCGCCAGCTCCCAGGGGCAATACAATGAGCAGTTCTTC.

V and J are TRBV20-1 and TRBJ2-1, with 10 bases aligning to TRBD2. Germline lookup yields CDR1 DFQATT and CDR2 SNEGSKA (reference sequence). J was trimmed by 7 bases and V by 6 bases; bases with no gene match: 12. This CDR3 contains 15 residues. The CDR3, as DNA: TGCAGTGCCAAGAGAGCGGGGGGGCTTGGGAATGAGCAGTTCTTC. Amino acid sequence: CSAKRAGGLGNEQFF.

This clonotype was found a few times. The V and J genes are TRBV4-1 and TRBJ1-3; D ambiguous. The CDR3 has 17 residues. Germline V gene lookup returns CDR1 MGHRA and CDR2 YSYEKL. Between the trimmed V and J ends, which lost 0 bases and 0 bases, there was a span of 12 bases. The CDR3 nucleotides read TGCGCCAGCAGCCAAGATGGGAATAAGTTCTCTGGAAACACCATATATTTT. Translating it yields CASSQDGNKFSGNTIYF.

This clonotype showed up just a few times. The chain links TRBV7-9 to TRBJ2-7, with TRBD1 matching over 10 bases. The CDR3 runs to 15 residues. The junction had 6 bases not matched to a gene; V was cut back by 4 bases and J by 3 bases. Germline V gene lookup returns CDR1 SEHNR and CDR2 FQNEAQ (reference sequence). In DNA, the CDR3 is TGTGCCAGCAGCTCTCCGGACAGGGGGTTCTACGAGCAGTACGTC. Its translation: CASSSPDRGFYEQYV.

The chain recombines TRBV27 with TRBJ2-1; 7 bases fit TRBD2. CDR1 is MNHEY and CDR2 is SMNVEV in the germline V gene (reference sequence). Trimming removed 3 bases from V and 10 bases from J; junction bases left unmatched: 6. CDR3 length: 13 residues. The CDR3, as DNA: TGTGCCAGCAGTTTTTCTGGACTAGACGAGCAGTTCTTC. It codes for CASSFSGLDEQFF.

This sequence joins TRBV12-3 or TRBV12-4 and TRBJ1-5; 7 nucleotides align to TRBD1. The CDR3 contains 15 residues. V lost 6 bases to trimming and J lost 3 bases; unmatched junction nucleotides: 8. The CDR3 here is CASSFGQVINQPQHF. The CDR3 bases are TGTGCCAGCAGCTTTGGACAGGTTATCAATCAGCCCCAGCATTTT.

The chain has TRBV6-2 or TRBV6-3 and TRBJ1-1; 9 nucleotides align to TRBD1. Germline V CDR1 and CDR2: MNHEY, SVGEGT. This CDR3 is 13 amino acids long. V lost 5 bases, J lost 5 bases, and 3 bases stayed unmatched. DNA of the CDR3: TGTGCCAGCAGTACAGGGGGCTGGACTGAAGCTTTCTTT. This translates into CASSTGGWTEAFF.

This clonotype was seen ten or more times. The chain carries TRBV4-1 and TRBJ1-2; 9 bases fit TRBD1. The trim removed 4 bases at V and 3 bases at J, leaving 9 bases unmatched. The CDR3 runs to 16 residues. Germline values: CDR1 MGHRA, CDR2 YSYEKL. CDR3 loop: CASSPIRDRVDYGYTF. The CDR3 coding sequence is TGCGCCAGCAGCCCTATCCGGGACAGGGTAGACTATGGCTACACCTTC.

This clonotype was seen ten or more times. The genes are TRBV19 and TRBJ2-7; D is possibly TRBD2 (5 bases). The CDR3 has 14 amino acids. V gave up 3 bases and J gave up 0 bases, with 9 bases separating them. Germline assignment: CDR1 LNHDA and CDR2 SQIVND (reference sequence). CDR3 region: CASSIAGSSYEQYF. The CDR3 region has the DNA TGTGCCAGTAGTATCGCTGGGAGCTCCTACGAGCAGTACTTC.

This clonotype was counted a few times. The genes are TRBV20-1 and TRBJ1-1; D remains unclear. The CDR3 is 14 amino acids. Between the trimmed V and J ends, which lost 0 bases and 2 bases, there was a span of 10 bases. The germline V gene has CDR1 DFQATT and CDR2 SNEGSKA (reference sequence). DNA for the CDR3: TGCAGTGCTAGAGATATAAGGGATAACACTGAAGCTTTCTTT. Its protein is CSARDIRDNTEAFF.

This clonotype was counted a few times. The J gene is TRBJ1-2, the V gene TRBV19; 8 nucleotides match TRBD1. The CDR3 loop spans 12 amino acids. Germline lookup yields CDR1 LNHDA and CDR2 SQIVND (reference sequence). V lost 3 bases to trimming and J lost 7 bases; unmatched junction nucleotides: 1. The CDR3 nucleotides read TGTGCCAGTAGTATGACAGGGGCTGGCTACACCTTC. It is translated as CASSMTGAGYTF.

There are a few counts of this clonotype. V gene TRBV24-1 combines with J gene TRBJ1-2, with D hard to call. V was pared by 1 base and J by 8 bases, with 10 bases between. The CDR3 has 13 residues. Germline assignment: CDR1 KGHDR and CDR2 SFDVKD. CDR3 amino acids: CATSDFWAWGYTF. CDR3 coding DNA: TGTGCCACCAGTGATTTCTGGGCATGGGGCTACACCTTC.

Many counts were recorded for this clonotype. The chain is built from TRBV4-1 and TRBJ2-7; D is uncertain. Per the germline V gene, CDR1 is MGHRA and CDR2 is YSYEKL. The CDR3 contains 16 residues. The ends were cut back, 4 bases at V and 0 bases at J, with 16 bases in the middle. This CDR3 is CASSRGIGSYSYEQYF. The DNA of the CDR3 is TGCGCCAGCAGCCGCGGTATAGGGTCCTACTCCTACGAGCAGTACTTC.

The table lists this clonotype with a few counts. The J gene is TRBJ2-5, the V gene TRBV7-9; D gene uncertain. Per the germline V gene, CDR1 is SEHNR and CDR2 is FQNEAQ (reference sequence). The CDR3 contains 16 residues. V was pared by 4 bases and J by 8 bases, with 23 bases between. This chain's CDR3 is CASSSIGRSEGSTQYF. The CDR3 DNA reads TGTGCCAGCAGCTCCATCGGACGGAGCGAAGGTAGTACCCAGTACTTC.

This chain connects TRBV11-2 to TRBJ2-3; TRBD2 matches at 12 bases. The CDR3 has 17 residues. CDR1 is SGHAT and CDR2 is FQNNGV in the germline V gene. Trimming took 5 bases from V and 2 from J; bases not matched to a gene: 8. The CDR3 nucleotides read TGTGCCAGCAGCCCAAGGACTAGCGGGGAGCTCACAGATACGCAGTATTTT. As protein: CASSPRTSGELTDTQYF.

This clonotype was detected ten times or more. The rearrangement uses TRBV6-2 or TRBV6-3 and TRBJ1-2; D gene ambiguous. The CDR3 consists of 14 residues. CDR1 MNHEY and CDR2 SVGEGT come from the germline V gene. V shed 2 bases and J shed 6 bases, with 13 bases lying between them. CDR3 coding DNA: TGTGCCAGCAGTTACCCGTCCCTGGAGGATGGCTACACCTTC. This codes for CASSYPSLEDGYTF.

This clonotype was counted between two and nine times. V usage is TRBV27 and J usage is TRBJ2-7; 8 positions agree with TRBD1. Germline values: CDR1 MNHEY, CDR2 SMNVEV (reference sequence). The CDR3 spans 13 residues. J gave up 2 bases and V 8 bases, and 5 bases lay outside the gene matches. This CDR3 reads CASALTGAYEQYF. As DNA, the CDR3 is TGTGCCAGCGCCCTGACAGGGGCCTACGAGCAGTACTTC.

This clonotype was recorded many times. The chain has TRBV19 and TRBJ1-2, with D unresolved. Germline CDR1 and CDR2: LNHDA and SQIVND (reference sequence). The CDR3 spans 12 residues. The CDR3 loop is CATQLPNYGYTF. CDR3 DNA sequence: TGTGCGACGCAGCTACCTAACTATGGCTACACCTTC.

This clonotype came up a few times. This chain links TRBV25-1 with TRBJ1-5; the D is unclear. The CDR3 sequence is 12 residues long. V lost 5 bases and J lost 3, with 5 bases in between. Germline CDR1 reads MGHDK; CDR2 reads SYGVNS. The CDR3 DNA sequence: TGTGCCAGCAGTTCCCTCAATCAGCCCCAGCATTTT. Its protein product is CASSSLNQPQHF.

This clonotype was detected a few times. V gene TRBV13 combines with J gene TRBJ2-3; TRBD2 agrees at 12 bases. There are 18 residues in the CDR3. Germline V gives CDR1 PRHDT, CDR2 FYEKMQ (reference sequence). V gave up 5 bases and J gave up 3 bases; unmatched junction bases: 12. The CDR3 nucleotides are TGTGCCAGCAGCCTGGGACTAGCGGGTCTAAGTGGGACAGATACGCAGTATTTT. Translated: CASSLGLAGLSGTDTQYF.

The rearrangement uses TRBV29-1 and TRBJ1-4; no clear D. V gave up 2 bases and J gave up 2 bases, with 0 bases separating them. The CDR3 totals 11 residues. Germline V gene lookup returns CDR1 SQVTM and CDR2 ANQGSEA. The CDR3 DNA reads TGCAGCGTTGAAACTAATGAAAAACTGTTTTTT. Translated: CSVETNEKLFF. Using reference TRBV29-1 and TRBJ1-4 for the parts outside the CDR3, the full variable domain is SAVISQKPSRDICQRGTSLTIQCQVDSQVTMMFWYRQQPGQSLTLIATANQGSEATYESGFVIDKFPISRPNLTFSTLTVSNMSPEDSSIYLCSVETNEKLFFGSGTQLSVL.

The table lists this clonotype with a few counts. The chain couples TRBV15 to TRBJ2-5; D gene uncertain. Germline CDR1 LNHNV, CDR2 YYDKDF (reference sequence). The CDR3 extends over 16 amino acids. Trimming left V 0 bases short and J 3 bases short, with 14 bases between. The CDR3 nucleotides are TGTGCCACCAGCAGAGATTGGGAACGGGCTGAAGAGACCCAGTACTTC. Its translation: CATSRDWERAEETQYF.

The chain employs TRBV11-2 and TRBJ2-1, with 10 bases fitting TRBD1. V dropped 4 bases and J dropped 5; count of bases not matched to a gene: 5. CDR1 SGHAT and CDR2 FQNNGV come from the germline V gene. The CDR3 is 15 residues long. CDR3 in amino acids: CASSSGGTGDNEQFF. The CDR3 bases are TGTGCCAGCAGCTCGGGGGGGACAGGGGACAATGAGCAGTTCTTC.

This clonotype came up a few times. The rearrangement uses TRBV12-3 or TRBV12-4 and TRBJ1-2, with D possibly being TRBD1 (5 bases). V lost 7 bases and J 5 bases, leaving 14 bases between the germline ends. This CDR3 has 13 amino acids. DNA for the CDR3: TGTGCCAGCAAAGCAGCGGGACTATATGGCTACACCTTC. It is translated as CASKAAGLYGYTF.

This clonotype was seen repeatedly, ten times or more. The chain couples TRBV27 to TRBJ1-1; D is uncertain. The CDR3 consists of 13 residues. V was trimmed by 2 bases and J by 7 bases, leaving 11 bases between them. In germline, CDR1 is MNHEY, CDR2 SMNVEV (reference sequence). CDR3: CASSLAPGGEAFF. The CDR3 DNA is TGTGCCAGCAGTTTAGCTCCAGGCGGTGAAGCTTTCTTT.

This clonotype was recorded a few times. The genes are TRBV6-5 and TRBJ2-7; 10 bases are shared with TRBD1. CDR3 size: 14 residues. The germline V gene has CDR1 MNHEY and CDR2 SVGAGI. V dropped 6 bases and J dropped 5; count of bases not matched to a gene: 7. CDR3 sequence (DNA): TGTGCCAGCAGCCCCCGGGACAGGGGCCACGAGCAGTACTTC. Its protein product is CASSPRDRGHEQYF.

This clonotype was counted many times. The chain recombines TRBV4-2 with TRBJ2-7; 9 nucleotides line up with TRBD2. The V gene's germline CDR1 is LGHNA and CDR2 YNFKEQ. The CDR3 sequence is 15 residues long. V gave up 4 bases and J gave up 4 bases; unmatched junction bases: 8. The CDR3: CASSLRLAAEYEQYF. In nucleotides, the CDR3 is TGTGCCAGCAGCCTGCGACTAGCGGCAGAATACGAGCAGTACTTC.

Only a few counts were recorded for this clonotype. J is TRBJ2-2 and V is TRBV6-2 or TRBV6-3; D unclear. CDR1 and CDR2 (germline): MNHEY, SVGEGT. Trimming stripped 7 bases from V and 5 bases from J, with 17 bases between. The length of the CDR3 is 15 residues. In DNA form, the CDR3 reads TGTGCCAGCAATAAATTTCAGGCCGATACCGGGGAGCTGTTTTTT. Translating gives CASNKFQADTGELFF.